The TCR beta chain described here comes from a study of T cell repertoires in aging, cancer and after chemotherapy. The template was genomic DNA from peripheral blood, not RNA. TRB rearrangements spanning V, D and J were amplified using mixed TRB-A/B primers. TCRdb independently ran MiXCR on the multiplex PCR reads; one entry per CDR3 protein. The sample consists of fewer than 15,000 distinct CDR3 sequences, 28% of them appearing once. The sample holds many counts of this clonotype. CDR1 and CDR2 from the germline V gene are GTSNPN and SVGIG (reference sequence). V was clipped by 2 bases and J by 0 bases, with 10 bases between them. This CDR3 region has 14 residues.

The chain couples TRBV30 to TRBJ1-1; possible D gene TRBD1, 5 bases. The sequence derives from a human donor with a blood cancer. Sequencing used blood. The CDR3 DNA sequence: TGTGCCTGGAGTCCTGGGACTGTGAACACTGAAGCTTTCTTT. Translation: CAWSPGTVNTEAFF.